This paragraph covers one T cell receptor beta chain sequence. Sequencing targeted expressed TCRB transcripts, as all isolated RNA had been reverse transcribed. Using immunoSEQ multiplex PCR, the repertoire was profiled, and TCRdb retains in-frame clones only, with some absent. The sample consists of roughly 450,000 clones, roughly 13% of them appearing once. The sample comes from a study of beta chain features in type 1 diabetes. Germline CDR1 and CDR2: SGHRS and YFSETQ. Trimming took 0 bases from V and 1 from J, leaving 3 bases between them. This CDR3 region has 13 residues. The TCR originated in a man younger than 45 in good health. The chain is built from TRBV5-1 and TRBJ2-3; D remains unclear. The source material was naive CD4+ T cells from blood. Here the CDR3 DNA reads TGCGCCAGCAGCTTGGAGCGCACAGATACGCAGTATTTT. It encodes CASSLERTDTQYF.